The 3 T cell receptor beta chains given below trace back to one sample, sequenced in a study of blood T cell repertoires in COVID-19. Only in-frame clones appear in the TCRdb table, and some are missing; sequencing was by immunoSEQ multiplex PCR. The data hold 95,000 to 100,000 clones, with about 88% observed a single time. The sample comprised peripheral blood. The origin of the receptors is a man at least 80 years old with acute or convalescent COVID-19.

This chain uses TRBV9 with TRBJ2-1, with D unclear. Trimming stripped 0 bases from V and 5 bases from J, with 9 bases between. This CDR3 contains 14 residues. Germline V gives CDR1 SGDLS, CDR2 YYNGEE. CDR3 DNA sequence: TGTGCCAGCAGCGTAGACCCAGGTGACAATGAGCAGTTCTTC. Amino acid sequence: CASSVDPGDNEQFF. Looking up the rest from reference TRBV9 and TRBJ2-1 gives the full variable domain: DSGVTQTPKHLITATGQRVTLRCSPRSGDLSVYWYQQSLDQGLQFLIQYYNGEERAKGNILERFSAQQFPDLHSELNLSSLELGDSALYFCASSVDPGDNEQFFGPGTRLTVL.

The V gene is TRBV3-1 (or the pseudogene TRBV3-2), the J gene TRBJ2-3, with a tentative D call TRBD1 (5 bases). The CDR3 loop spans 18 amino acids. V was shortened by 5 bases and J by 1 base, with 22 bases between the two germline ends. Germline V gene lookup returns CDR1 LGHDT and CDR2 YNNKEL (reference sequence). CDR3 residues: CASSYYLGSLGGTDTQYF. As DNA, the CDR3 is TGTGCCAGCAGCTATTATCTCGGATCTTTAGGGGGCACAGATACGCAGTATTTT.

The gene calls are TRBV11-3 and TRBJ2-1; 8 bases are shared with TRBD2. Germline V lookup: CDR1 SGHNT, CDR2 YENEEA. J was trimmed by 7 bases and V by 1 base; bases with no gene match: 3. The CDR3 sequence is 14 residues long. The CDR3 nucleotides are TGTGCCAGCAGCTTAGGGACTAGCCGAAATGAGCAGTTCTTC. Its protein product is CASSLGTSRNEQFF.